The 11 T cell receptor beta chains presented below share a single source sample, sequenced in a study of OX40 agonist ivuxolimab in advanced cancers. TCRdb keeps only in-frame clones here, not all; method: immunoSEQ multiplex PCR. This table holds tens of thousands of clones, about 91% found once. Sequences were derived from CD4+ or CD8+ T cells sorted from blood, sampled in a trial of the OX40 agonist ivuxolimab. The receptor set was obtained from an adult with an advanced solid tumor such as melanoma, head and neck, liver or kidney cancer.

This CDR3 is CASSVVAVGRQETQYF. The CDR3 coding sequence is TGTGCCAGCAGCGTAGTAGCCGTGGGGAGACAAGAGACCCAGTACTTC. This chain joins TRBV9 and TRBJ2-5, with D tentatively TRBD2 (5 bases). Germline assignment: CDR1 SGDLS and CDR2 YYNGEE. Deletions cut 0 bases from V and 2 bases from J, with 14 bases between. The CDR3 extends over 16 amino acids.

The V call is TRBV7-9, the J call TRBJ2-7; D gene unclear. CDR1 SEHNR and CDR2 FQNEAQ come from the germline V gene (reference sequence). There are 13 residues in the CDR3. V gave up 1 base and J gave up 2 bases, with 6 bases separating them. For the CDR3, the DNA is TGTGCCAGCAGCTTAGAAGAGACCTACGAGCAGTACTTC. Translating gives CASSLEETYEQYF.

This rearrangement joins TRBV30 to TRBJ1-1, with 7 bases identical to TRBD1. Germline V gene data show CDR1 as GTSNPN and CDR2 as SVGIG (reference sequence). CDR3 length: 13 amino acids. Losses at the gene ends were 3 bases for V and 1 base for J; bases not matched to a gene: 2. CDR3 amino acids: CAWRGQPNTEAFF. The CDR3 nucleotides are TGTGCCTGGAGGGGACAGCCGAACACTGAAGCTTTCTTT. Drawing the rest from reference TRBV30 and TRBJ1-1, the complete variable domain is SQTIHQWPATLVQPVGSPLSLECTVEGTSNPNLYWYRQAAGRGLQLLFYSVGIGQISSEVPQNLSASRPQDRQFILSSKKLLLSDSGFYLCAWRGQPNTEAFFGQGTRLTVV.

The rearrangement uses TRBV27 and TRBJ2-7; 15 positions agree with TRBD2. CDR3 length: 15 amino acids. The V segment lost 6 bases and the J segment 4 bases; nucleotides outside the gene matches: 4. In germline, CDR1 is MNHEY, CDR2 SMNVEV (reference sequence). Here the CDR3 DNA reads TGTGCCAGCAGCTGGACTAGCGGGAGGGAATACGAGCAGTACTTC. This translates into CASSWTSGREYEQYF.

The chain joins TRBV9 to TRBJ2-7, with TRBD1 matching 10 bases. J gave up 7 bases and V 0 bases, and 7 bases lay outside the gene matches. This CDR3 contains 15 residues. The germline V gene encodes CDR1 SGDLS and CDR2 YYNGEE. The CDR3 here is CASSVEGQGLSEQYF. DNA of the CDR3: TGTGCCAGCAGCGTAGAGGGACAGGGGCTCTCGGAGCAGTACTTC.

The chain uses TRBV6-5 and TRBJ1-1; D unresolved. CDR3 size: 14 residues. V dropped 4 bases and J dropped 4 bases, with 13 bases sitting between them. Germline CDR1 reads MNHEY; CDR2 reads SVGAGI. The DNA for the CDR3 is TGTGCCAGCAGTTTAGAAGGGTCGTTCACTGAAGCTTTCTTT. Protein: CASSLEGSFTEAFF.

This chain connects TRBV9 to TRBJ2-1, with TRBD2 identical over 7 bases. Germline CDR1 SGDLS, CDR2 YYNGEE. The CDR3 has 17 amino acids. V lost 0 bases and J lost 4; bases outside the gene matches: 10. The CDR3 DNA is TGTGCCAGCAGCGTAGCTAAGGACGGGAGGCCTTACAATGAGCAGTTCTTC. The encoded protein is CASSVAKDGRPYNEQFF.

Concerning this clone: One junction end does not reproduce the germline sequence, and a read error may be involved. V usage is TRBV2 and J usage is TRBJ2-1; D gene uncertain. Germline-derived CDR1 and CDR2 are SNHLY and FYNNEI. The CDR3 is 12 amino acids. The CDR3 region has the DNA TGTGCCGGCAGTTTACAATTCAATGAGCAGTTCTTC. This encodes CAGSLQFNEQFF.

The rearrangement joins TRBV7-8 to TRBJ2-3; a weak D match, TRBD2 (6 bases). This CDR3 has 15 residues. CDR1 is SGHVS, CDR2 FQNEAQ, per germline. Trimming removed 5 bases at V and 1 base at J, with 13 bases between. The CDR3 is CASSPSGPRTDTQYF. DNA for the CDR3: TGTGCCAGCAGCCCCAGCGGGCCCCGCACAGATACGCAGTATTTT.

The genes are TRBV19 and TRBJ1-2, with 10 bases aligning to TRBD1. Germline CDR1 LNHDA, CDR2 SQIVND (reference sequence). The CDR3 has 14 amino acids. V shed 10 bases and J 4 bases; nucleotides not matched to a gene: 9. For the CDR3, the DNA is TGTGCCACAACGCCGGGACAGGGGTCCTATGGCTACACCTTC. This sequence encodes CATTPGQGSYGYTF.

The rearrangement uses TRBV11-2 and TRBJ2-5; 7 bases agree with TRBD2. Germline V lookup: CDR1 SGHAT, CDR2 FQNNGV. The CDR3 has 16 residues. With 4 bases clipped from V and 1 base from J, the junction kept 9 bases outside the gene matches. CDR3 sequence: CASSSRWERGQETQYF. The CDR3, as DNA: TGTGCCAGCAGCTCCCGGTGGGAGCGGGGCCAAGAGACCCAGTACTTC.